The text below deals with one TCR beta chain. Original processing methods: By means of reference gene primer amplification, nucleated cell counts were estimated. Some clones are missing from TCRdb's copy, which holds only in-frame ones; the method was immunoSEQ multiplex PCR. That table is the source of V, J and clone size, and D and trimming were worked out from the DNA. The sample yields 150,000 to 200,000 clones, about four fifths seen once. These data are taken from a study of blood T cell repertoires in COVID-19. Study context: Samples representing acute and convalescent COVID-19 were sourced from the United States, Italy and Spain. Nucleic acid was either cDNA or gDNA, and it came from T cells, B-cell-depleted T cells, or PBMCs.

Sequencing used peripheral blood. The source is a middle-aged woman with COVID-19, enrolled during active disease.

In nucleotides, the CDR3 is TGTGCCAGCAGCGTAGATCCTACCTACGAGCAGTACTTC. Its translation: CASSVDPTYEQYF. The chain employs TRBV9 and TRBJ2-7; D gene unclear. Germline V gives CDR1 SGDLS, CDR2 YYNGEE. The CDR3 is 13 residues long. V was cut by 0 bases and J by 2 bases, with 6 bases left in between. The full variable domain, completed using reference TRBV9 and TRBJ2-7, is DSGVTQTPKHLITATGQRVTLRCSPRSGDLSVYWYQQSLDQGLQFLIQYYNGEERAKGNILERFSAQQFPDLHSELNLSSLELGDSALYFCASSVDPTYEQYFGPGTRLTVT.